The 28 T cell receptor beta chains in this list originate from one sample, sequenced in a study of cytomegalovirus exposure and HLA in healthy donors (dated by TCRdb to 2017 to 2019). Libraries came from the immunoSEQ multiplex PCR assay. For the multiplex PCR, a mixture combining 60 forward primers for TCR Vbeta segments and 13 reverse primers for TCR Jbeta segments was used. Held by TCRdb, this immuneACCESS table contains in-frame sequences only and omits some clones. Under half of the omission traces to an unresolved V gene where checked; the cause of the rest is unknown. A total of more than 85,000 clones appear in this sample, around three quarters of them only once. Approximately 3.3% of the sample goes to the ten largest clones. Sequencing used PBMCs. Every receptor here comes from a male donor in good health and CMV-seropositive.

The chain couples TRBV27 to TRBJ1-6, with 7 bases lining up with TRBD1. Germline trimming cut 3 bases from V and 3 bases from J; bases unmatched to any gene: 2. The germline V gene encodes CDR1 MNHEY and CDR2 SMNVEV (reference sequence). The CDR3 covers 15 residues. CDR3 protein: CASSFGQVYNSPLHF. CDR3 in DNA: TGTGCCAGCAGTTTCGGACAGGTCTATAATTCACCCCTCCACTTT.

CDR3 in DNA: TGTGCCAGCAGTGACAGACAGGGCTATGGCTACACCTTC. Translated, it gives CASSDRQGYGYTF. The V call is TRBV6-4, the J call TRBJ1-2; the match to TRBD1 covers 7 bases. The length of the CDR3 is 13 residues. V trimming: 2 bases; J trimming: 4 bases; junction bases outside the gene matches: 1. The V gene's germline CDR1 is MRHNA and CDR2 SNTAGT.

The rearrangement joins TRBV7-9 to TRBJ1-6, with D unresolved. The germline V and J ends were trimmed by 5 bases and 5 bases, with 16 bases remaining between them. The CDR3 contains 16 residues. Germline CDR1 is SEHNR and CDR2 is FQNEAQ (reference sequence). DNA for the CDR3: TGTGCCAGCAGCCTCCGTCCAGGCGACCATAATTCACCCCTCCACTTT. This translates into CASSLRPGDHNSPLHF.

The chain joins TRBV27 to TRBJ1-6, with D tentatively TRBD1 (6 bases). The CDR3 covers 19 residues. Germline V lookup: CDR1 MNHEY, CDR2 SMNVEV (reference sequence). Trimming cost V 0 bases and J 0 bases, with 15 bases left between them. The CDR3, as DNA: TGTGCCAGCAGTTTATCTCCGGGGGGCGCCGGCTCCTATAATTCACCCCTCCACTTT. Its protein product is CASSLSPGGAGSYNSPLHF.

J is TRBJ2-1 and V is TRBV9, with D uncertain. CDR3 length: 12 residues. With 0 bases removed from V and 9 bases from J, the gap between germline ends came to 7 bases. The germline V gene encodes CDR1 SGDLS and CDR2 YYNGEE. The CDR3 loop reads CASSVAPSEQFF. The DNA of the CDR3 is TGTGCCAGCAGCGTAGCCCCCAGTGAGCAGTTCTTC.

The chain joins TRBV11-3 to TRBJ1-6; 7 nucleotides line up with TRBD1. V dropped 5 bases and J dropped 7; count of bases not matched to a gene: 8. The germline gives CDR1 SGHNT, CDR2 YENEEA. The CDR3 sequence is 15 residues long. The CDR3 nucleotides are TGTGCCAGCAGCCTATCCGGGACAGCGAATTCACCCCTCCACTTT. Amino acids: CASSLSGTANSPLHF.

This chain links TRBV7-9 with TRBJ1-2; no definite D call. V was shortened by 3 bases and J by 7 bases, with 12 bases between the two germline ends. The CDR3 is made up of 13 amino acids. Germline V CDR1 and CDR2: SEHNR, FQNEAQ (reference sequence). CDR3 in amino acids: CASSFGVFGGYTF. The CDR3 nucleotides read TGTGCCAGCAGCTTCGGGGTGTTCGGTGGCTACACCTTC.

A single count supports this clone. V and J are TRBV4-1 and TRBJ2-2; weak D call: TRBD2 (6 bases). V lost 4 bases and J lost 6, with 18 bases in between. CDR1 is MGHRA and CDR2 is YSYEKL in the germline V gene. The CDR3 loop spans 16 amino acids. The CDR3 here is CASSLVLAGTPGELFF. CDR3 nucleotides: TGCGCCAGCAGCCTTGTCCTCGCGGGAACACCCGGGGAGCTGTTTTTT.

The chain has TRBV9 and TRBJ2-5; 9 bases are a match to TRBD1. Germline V CDR1 and CDR2: SGDLS, YYNGEE. V lost 5 bases, J lost 4 bases, and 9 bases stayed unmatched. CDR3 length: 15 amino acids. CDR3 DNA: TGTGCCAGCAGTATAAGGGACAGGGAAGTAGAGACCCAGTACTTC. This gives the protein CASSIRDREVETQYF.

This rearrangement joins TRBV11-2 to TRBJ2-2; TRBD1 matches 8 bases. Germline CDR1 reads SGHAT; CDR2 reads FQNNGV. Trimming removed 0 bases from V and 6 bases from J; junction bases left unmatched: 0. This CDR3 comprises 14 residues. The DNA for the CDR3 is TGTGCCAGCAGCTTAGACAGGGGGCCCGGGGAGCTGTTTTTT. Amino acid sequence: CASSLDRGPGELFF.

The DNA for the CDR3 is TGTGCCAGCAGCGAGCGAGACGGACTAGCGGGGGGGCCTTTGGATACGCAGTATTTT. Encoded protein: CASSERDGLAGGPLDTQYF. V and J are TRBV9 and TRBJ2-3; TRBD2 agrees at 15 bases. This CDR3 has 19 amino acids. Per germline, CDR1 SGDLS and CDR2 YYNGEE. V gave up 3 bases and J gave up 6 bases; unmatched junction bases: 14.

The chain's CDR3 is CASSISGNNQPQHF. The CDR3 DNA reads as TGTGCCAGTAGTATATCAGGGAACAATCAGCCCCAGCATTTT. The chain carries TRBV19 and TRBJ1-5; D may be TRBD1 (5 bases). Trimming took off 2 bases at V and 3 bases at J, with 8 bases between the two ends. The CDR3 length is 14 residues. Germline-derived CDR1 and CDR2 are LNHDA and SQIVND (reference sequence).

This rearrangement joins TRBV7-8 to TRBJ2-2, with D hard to call. V lost 5 bases and J 6 bases, leaving 10 bases between the germline ends. The V gene's germline CDR1 is SGHVS and CDR2 FQNEAQ. The CDR3 has 13 amino acids. The CDR3 region is CASSERWAGELFF. The CDR3 nucleotides read TGTGCCAGCAGCGAGCGTTGGGCCGGGGAGCTGTTTTTT.

The rearrangement joins TRBV19 to TRBJ2-5; TRBD1 might be the D (5 bases). Deletions cut 10 bases from V and 5 bases from J, with 20 bases between. CDR1 and CDR2 (germline): LNHDA, SQIVND (reference sequence). The CDR3 is 14 residues long. CDR3 loop: CATSGPGMMETQYF. CDR3 sequence (DNA): TGTGCCACCTCAGGCCCAGGGATGATGGAGACCCAGTACTTC.

To note about this clone: The sample holds other DNA sequences that translate to the same CDR3. The CDR3 region has the DNA TGTGCCAGTAGTACGACAGGGTACAATTCACCCCTCCACTTT. It is translated as CASSTTGYNSPLHF. J is TRBJ1-6 and V is TRBV19; 7 nucleotides match TRBD1. This CDR3 is 14 amino acids long. Germline V gene sequence: CDR1 LNHDA, CDR2 SQIVND (reference sequence). V gave up 4 bases and J gave up 7 bases; unmatched junction bases: 4.

This clone was found once. The rearrangement links TRBV29-1 to TRBJ2-7, with D perhaps TRBD1 (6 bases). Germline V CDR1 and CDR2: SQVTM, ANQGSEA. Trimming took 7 bases from V and 2 from J, leaving 21 bases between them. The CDR3 consists of 15 residues. CDR3 amino acids: CSAKARDTATYEQYF. The CDR3 DNA sequence: TGCAGCGCCAAAGCACGGGACACCGCTACCTACGAGCAGTACTTC.

Points on this clone: This sample includes further DNA sequences coding for the same CDR3. The gene calls are TRBV4-1 and TRBJ2-7; maybe TRBD2 (6 bases). The length of the CDR3 is 15 residues. V was cut by 0 bases and J by 4 bases, with 13 bases left in between. The V gene's germline CDR1 is MGHRA and CDR2 YSYEKL. This chain's CDR3 is CASSQDGAGAYEQYF. Written as DNA, the CDR3 is TGCGCCAGCAGCCAAGATGGAGCGGGCGCTTACGAGCAGTACTTC.

This clone showed up just a few times. The rearrangement uses TRBV6-6 and TRBJ1-5; TRBD1 matches at 7 bases. This CDR3 is 15 amino acids long. V trimming: 5 bases; J trimming: 2 bases; junction bases outside the gene matches: 6. Germline V lookup: CDR1 MNHNY, CDR2 SVGAGI (reference sequence). The CDR3 DNA is TGTGCCAGCAGTAAAGGGACAGATGGCAATCAGCCCCAGCATTTT. Its translation: CASSKGTDGNQPQHF.

The V gene is TRBV19, the J gene TRBJ2-2; 7 bases agree with TRBD1. The trim removed 4 bases at V and 1 base at J, leaving 6 bases unmatched. The CDR3 consists of 16 residues. Germline values: CDR1 LNHDA, CDR2 SQIVND (reference sequence). The CDR3 DNA is TGTGCCAGTAGTAAGGGACAGATTAAGAACACCGGGGAGCTGTTTTTT. This gives the protein CASSKGQIKNTGELFF.

The V and J genes are TRBV5-1 and TRBJ2-7; D unresolved. The ends were cut back, 0 bases at V and 7 bases at J, with 17 bases in the middle. The CDR3 runs 15 residues. CDR1 is SGHRS, CDR2 YFSETQ, per germline. The CDR3 sequence is CASSLAVGSSREQYF. The CDR3 nucleotides read TGCGCCAGCAGCTTGGCCGTAGGTAGCTCTAGGGAGCAGTACTTC.

This clone was seen a single time. This chain links TRBV7-2 with TRBJ2-7; no clear D. Per germline, CDR1 SGHTA and CDR2 FQGNSA. V dropped 2 bases and J dropped 4 bases, with 3 bases sitting between them. This CDR3 is 11 amino acids long. Here the CDR3 reads CASSLRYEQYF. CDR3 sequence (DNA): TGTGCCAGCAGCTTACGGTACGAGCAGTACTTC.

The chain carries TRBV6-5 and TRBJ2-2; 8 bases are shared with TRBD2. V dropped 11 bases and J dropped 6; count of bases not matched to a gene: 5. Germline V gene data show CDR1 as MNHEY and CDR2 as SVGAGI. The CDR3 contains 12 residues. This CDR3 is CAAVGGAGELFF. In DNA form, the CDR3 reads TGTGCCGCGGTCGGGGGGGCCGGGGAGCTGTTTTTT.

The V gene is TRBV6-5, the J gene TRBJ2-3, with a weak D call TRBD2 (7 bases). Per the germline V gene, CDR1 is MNHEY and CDR2 is SVGAGI. This CDR3 contains 15 residues. V lost 5 bases to trimming and J lost 5 bases, with 17 bases between them. The CDR3 nucleotides are TGTGCCAGCAGTACGACTAGCCTAGGGGGAGATACGCAGTATTTT. This gives the protein CASSTTSLGGDTQYF.

The chain recombines TRBV4-1 with TRBJ2-3; a weak D match, TRBD2 (5 bases). CDR3 length: 16 amino acids. Germline CDR1 MGHRA, CDR2 YSYEKL. V was shortened by 4 bases and J by 0 bases, with 14 bases between the two germline ends. CDR3 in DNA: TGCGCCAGCAGCCCCTCCTCACGGGGAAGCACAGATACGCAGTATTTT. Amino acids: CASSPSSRGSTDTQYF.

Worth noting for this clone: The junction shows a germline mismatch at one end, possibly a read error. This chain connects TRBV30 to TRBJ1-2; a possible D gene is TRBD1 (6 bases). Germline loops: CDR1 GTSNPN, CDR2 SVGIG (reference sequence). There are 12 residues in the CDR3. CDR3 sequence reads: CAWTGANYGYPF. CDR3 nucleotide sequence: TGTGCCTGGACAGGGGCAAACTATGGCTACCCCTTC.

The chain recombines TRBV6-5 with TRBJ1-1; D is unclear. Trimming stripped 2 bases from V and 0 bases from J, with 10 bases between. The CDR3 is made up of 15 amino acids. Germline-derived CDR1 and CDR2 are MNHEY and SVGAGI. CDR3: CASSYAVGVNTEAFF. DNA for the CDR3: TGTGCCAGCAGTTACGCCGTAGGAGTGAACACTGAAGCTTTCTTT.

This clone was detected only once. This chain joins TRBV11-3 and TRBJ2-2; D ambiguous. Trimming took 1 base from V and 3 from J, leaving 6 bases between them. CDR3 size: 14 residues. Germline V lookup: CDR1 SGHNT, CDR2 YENEEA. Here the CDR3 DNA reads TGTGCCAGCAGCTTAGCCCGGTACACCGGGGAGCTGTTTTTT. As protein: CASSLARYTGELFF.

The V call is TRBV2, the J call TRBJ2-1; tentative D call: TRBD2 (6 bases). V was trimmed by 0 bases and J by 10 bases, leaving 10 bases between them. CDR3 size: 13 residues. CDR1 SNHLY and CDR2 FYNNEI come from the germline V gene. CDR3 DNA sequence: TGTGCCAGCAGTGAAGCAGCCGGACTAGAGCAGTTCTTC. This gives the protein CASSEAAGLEQFF.